Each of the 7 T cell receptor beta chains below was sequenced from the same sample in a study of blood T cell repertoires in COVID-19 (dated by TCRdb to the early 2020s). The library was prepared using the immunoSEQ multiplex PCR assay. TCRdb's version of the immuneACCESS table is confined to in-frame rearrangements and falls short of the full clone set. An unresolved V gene accounts for under half of the shortfall where checked; the remainder is of unknown origin. For this sample there are 30,000 to 40,000 clones; around nine tenths appear just once. The top ten clones comprise around 57% of the sample. The specimen was peripheral blood. These receptors were obtained from a man between 65 and 80 years old with acute or convalescent COVID-19.

The rearrangement joins TRBV7-2 to TRBJ2-5; D perhaps matches TRBD1 (5 bases). Trimming shortened V by 2 bases and J by 4 bases, and 14 bases separated the two germline ends. The CDR3 consists of 15 residues. Germline CDR1 SGHTA, CDR2 FQGNSA. The CDR3 coding sequence is TGTGCCAGCAGCTTATCCTCTCCAGGGCCAGAGACCCAGTACTTC. Residues: CASSLSSPGPETQYF.

J is TRBJ2-7 and V is TRBV4-3, with a weak D call TRBD1 (6 bases). This CDR3 comprises 16 residues. Germline V gene lookup returns CDR1 LGHNA and CDR2 YSLEER. Trimming left V 0 bases short and J 2 bases short, with 14 bases between. As DNA, the CDR3 is TGCGCCAGCAGCCAAGACCCCCGGACAGCTCCCTACGAGCAGTACTTC. Its translation: CASSQDPRTAPYEQYF.

V and J are TRBV18 and TRBJ1-1, with a tentative D call TRBD1 (6 bases). This CDR3 comprises 15 residues. Trimming cost V 3 bases and J 1 base, with 12 bases left between them. Germline V CDR1 and CDR2: KGHSH, LQKENI. CDR3 sequence: CASSPSDRTNTEAFF. CDR3 in DNA: TGTGCCAGCTCACCTTCAGACAGGACGAACACTGAAGCTTTCTTT.

The CDR3 loop is CAWSSQNNQPQHF. As DNA, the CDR3 is TGTGCCTGGAGTTCCCAGAACAATCAGCCCCAGCATTTT. The V gene is TRBV30, the J gene TRBJ1-5; the D is unclear. The CDR3 is 13 amino acids. V was cut by 2 bases and J by 3 bases, with 8 bases left in between. In germline, CDR1 is GTSNPN, CDR2 SVGIG (reference sequence).

The chain employs TRBV6-8 and TRBJ2-5, with TRBD1 as a possible D gene (5 bases). The CDR3 length is 13 residues. The V gene lost 6 bases and the J gene lost 4 bases, with 12 bases spanning the gap. Germline CDR1 and CDR2: MNHGY and SAAAGT. CDR3 coding DNA: TGTGCCAGCAGGGCAGGGCCCCCAGAGACCCAGTACTTC. Its protein product is CASRAGPPETQYF.

This chain links TRBV7-9 with TRBJ1-4; the match to TRBD1 covers 9 bases. Trimming removed 5 bases from V and 6 bases from J; junction bases left unmatched: 7. The CDR3 extends over 15 amino acids. CDR1 is SEHNR, CDR2 FQNEAQ, per germline (reference sequence). CDR3 protein: CASSLYRDRDEKLFF. The CDR3 coding sequence is TGTGCCAGCAGCCTTTACCGGGACAGGGATGAAAAACTGTTTTTT.

The rearrangement links TRBV7-3 to TRBJ2-1, with 7 bases that match TRBD2. Looked up from germline, CDR1 is SGHTA and CDR2 is FQGTGA. The CDR3 runs to 15 residues. J lost 9 bases, V lost 0 bases, and 8 bases had no gene match. CDR3 region: CASSLTSLAHGEQFF. The CDR3 DNA follows: TGTGCCAGCAGCTTAACGTCACTAGCGCACGGTGAGCAGTTCTTC.